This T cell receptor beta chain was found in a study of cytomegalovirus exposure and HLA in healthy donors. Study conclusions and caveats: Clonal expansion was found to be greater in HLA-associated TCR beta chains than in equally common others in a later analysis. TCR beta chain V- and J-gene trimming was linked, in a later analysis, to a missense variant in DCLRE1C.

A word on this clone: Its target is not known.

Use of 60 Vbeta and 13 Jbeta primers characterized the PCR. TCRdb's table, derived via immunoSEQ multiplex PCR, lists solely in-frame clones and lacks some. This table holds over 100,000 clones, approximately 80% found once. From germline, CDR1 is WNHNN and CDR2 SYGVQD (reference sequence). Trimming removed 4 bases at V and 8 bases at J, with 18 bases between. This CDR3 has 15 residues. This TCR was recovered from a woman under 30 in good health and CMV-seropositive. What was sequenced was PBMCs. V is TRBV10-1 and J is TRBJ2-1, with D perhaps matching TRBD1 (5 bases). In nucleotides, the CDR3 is TGCGCCAGCAGTGGCAGGGTTGCGAACTGGGATGAGCAGTTCTTC. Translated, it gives CASSGRVANWDEQFF.